This T cell receptor beta chain appears in the sequencing data of a study of T-cell reconstitution after alpha-beta-depleted transplantation in children. V lost 2 bases, J lost 7 bases, and 6 bases stayed unmatched. This CDR3 contains 16 residues. Per the germline V gene, CDR1 is SGHRS and CDR2 is YFSETQ. For TCRbeta, the library was prepared with unique molecular identifiers. TCRdb fed the PCR reads into MiXCR, producing one record per CDR3 protein. The table has approximately 83,000 distinct CDR3 sequences, roughly 8% seen once. The rearrangement links TRBV5-1 to TRBJ2-1; 13 bases line up with TRBD2. The TCR originated in a human donor who donated a stem cell graft to a child with congenital amegakaryocytic thrombocytopenia. Sequencing used PBMCs from the stem cell graft donor, obtained from the stem cell graft. The CDR3 DNA is TGCGCCAGCAGCTTCCATCGACTAGCGGGAGGAAATGAGCAGTTCTTC. Protein product: CASSFHRLAGGNEQFF. Together with reference TRBV5-1 and TRBJ2-1, the CDR3 gives the full variable domain: KAGVTQTPRYLIKTRGQQVTLSCSPISGHRSVSWYQQTPGQGLQFLFEYFSETQRNKGNFPGRFSGRQFSNSRSEMNVSTLELGDSALYLCASSFHRLAGGNEQFFGPGTRLTVL.